This record covers a single TCR beta chain. Methods used by the authors: Researchers report that nucleated cell counts were estimated from reference gene primer amplification. This table comes from immunoSEQ multiplex PCR, and its TCRdb copy is limited to in-frame clones, with some not included. The V and J calls and clone size were taken over from that table, and D and trimming were inferred from the DNA. The sample has 250,000 to 350,000 clones; around 91% are singletons. The data originate from a study of blood T cell repertoires in COVID-19. About the research overall: There were acute and convalescent COVID-19 samples, and they came from the United States, Italy and Spain. In each case, the material was cDNA or gDNA derived from T cells, B-cell-depleted T cells, or PBMCs.

The sample consisted of peripheral blood. This sequence originates from a woman aged 55-75 years with acute or convalescent COVID-19.

CDR3 residues: CASSSGQGAGGTQYF. The CDR3 nucleotides are TGTGCCAGCAGCTCGGGACAGGGGGCTGGCGGGACCCAGTACTTC. The rearrangement uses TRBV7-2 and TRBJ2-5, with 12 bases aligning to TRBD1. The CDR3 has 15 amino acids. V was pared by 4 bases and J by 7 bases, with 7 bases of the junction left unmatched. Germline V gene lookup returns CDR1 SGHTA and CDR2 FQGNSA. The whole variable domain, filled in from reference TRBV7-2 and TRBJ2-5, reads GAGVSQSPSNKVTEKGKDVELRCDPISGHTALYWYRQSLGQGLEFLIYFQGNSAPDKSGLPSDRFSAERTGGSVSTLTIQRTQQEDSAVYLCASSSGQGAGGTQYFGPGTRLLVL.